This T cell receptor (beta chain) was captured in a study of neurological immune-mediated disorders. 5'RACE with 10-nucleotide random UMIs generated the cDNA. In each sequencing run, over 180 million TCR-beta sequences were generated from 15-18 subjects. In TCRdb, the 5' RACE reads were re-called with MiXCR into one record per CDR3 protein. Of around 76,000 distinct CDR3 sequences listed, 10% are singletons. Time point meaning: longitudinal time-point 1 (baseline). Ten or more counts support this clonotype. This receptor was identified in a man aged 25-40 years in good health. The sequencing input was PBMCs.

CDR3: CASSQERGKETQYF. CDR3 in DNA: TGTGCCAGCAGCCAAGAGCGGGGGAAAGAGACCCAGTACTTC. The chain links TRBV3-1 to TRBJ2-5; TRBD2 agrees at 7 bases. Germline loops: CDR1 LGHDT, CDR2 YNNKEL (reference sequence). With 0 bases clipped from V and 3 bases from J, the junction kept 1 base outside the gene matches. CDR3 length: 14 residues.